The clone carrying this TCR beta chain was seen at least ten times. Its specificity is not known. TCRdb re-called the reads through MiXCR, storing one row per CDR3 protein. The data hold hundreds of thousands of distinct CDR3 sequences, with less than 35% observed a single time. This sample is part of a study of T cell repertoires in cytomegalovirus infection. Study at large: Alongside well-studied HLA-B-restricted CMV epitopes, recently identified HLA-C-restricted CMV epitopes were also used. Both CMV infection and a matching HLA type were indicated by public TCR beta signatures.

Trimming cost V 3 bases and J 4 bases, with 10 bases left between them. The CDR3 contains 13 residues. The germline gives CDR1 SEHNR, CDR2 FQNEAQ (reference sequence). Findings and caveats of the study: Of the TCR beta families, the public ones yielded a cumulative frequency that identified carriers of CMV plus the relevant HLA. In two of eight donors, the top clonotype was HLA-C-restricted CMV-specific.

The specimen was cultured CD8+ T cells from PBMCs, collected from culture after CMV antigen stimulation. The receptor comes from a human donor in good health (CMV status not recorded). Some clones in this sample may be carry-over from other donors' samples. The chain recombines TRBV7-9 with TRBJ2-7; TRBD1 might be the D (5 bases). CDR3 sequence: CASSFTGRYEQYF. The CDR3 DNA is TGTGCCAGCAGCTTTACAGGTAGATACGAGCAGTACTTC. The full variable domain, in which reference TRBV7-9 and TRBJ2-7 provide the parts outside the CDR3, is DTGVSQNPRHKITKRGQNVTFRCDPISEHNRLYWYRQTLGQGPEFLTYFQNEAQLEKSRLLSDRFSAERPKGSFSTLEIQRTEQGDSAMYLCASSFTGRYEQYFGPGTRLTVT.